The 25 T cell receptor beta chains listed next were all sequenced from one sample in a study of blood T cell repertoires in COVID-19. Data came from immunoSEQ multiplex PCR; TCRdb stores just in-frame clones and leaves some out. The sample contains some 200,000 clones, 75% to 90% of which appear only once. Specimen: peripheral blood. All receptors derive from a woman aged 55-70 years with acute or convalescent COVID-19.

The rearrangement joins TRBV7-9 to TRBJ1-1; the match to TRBD1 covers 7 bases. The CDR3 runs to 16 residues. The germline V gene has CDR1 SEHNR and CDR2 FQNEAQ (reference sequence). V dropped 1 base and J dropped 0; count of bases not matched to a gene: 5. CDR3 bases: TGTGCCAGCAGCTTAGAGGCGACAGGGCTGAACACTGAAGCTTTCTTT. It encodes CASSLEATGLNTEAFF.

The chain links TRBV6-1 to TRBJ2-7, with a possible D match to TRBD2 (5 bases). This CDR3 has 16 residues. The V gene lost 0 bases and the J gene lost 6 bases, with 18 bases spanning the gap. CDR1 is MNHNS, CDR2 SASEGT, per germline. CDR3 DNA: TGTGCCAGCAGTGAAGCGCTCGGAGGCACAAACGGCGAGCAGTACGTC. Protein sequence: CASSEALGGTNGEQYV.

DNA for the CDR3: TGTGCCAGCAGTCCTACCGGGACTAGATACAATGAGCAGTTCTTC. As protein: CASSPTGTRYNEQFF. The chain has TRBV28 and TRBJ2-1, with TRBD2 identical over 8 bases. Germline V CDR1 and CDR2: MDHEN, SYDVKM. The J segment lost 4 bases and the V segment lost 5 bases, leaving 7 bases of the junction unmatched. CDR3 size: 15 residues.

This chain uses TRBV6-5 with TRBJ1-1; D unclear. V lost 4 bases and J 0 bases, leaving 12 bases between the germline ends. This CDR3 comprises 15 residues. CDR1 MNHEY and CDR2 SVGAGI come from the germline V gene. CDR3 residues: CASSSSRAMNTEAFF. Written as DNA, the CDR3 is TGTGCCAGCAGTTCGTCAAGAGCGATGAACACTGAAGCTTTCTTT.

This clone was detected only once. The chain couples TRBV4-1 to TRBJ1-6; D may be TRBD1 (5 bases). The V and J ends lost 0 bases and 8 bases respectively, with 17 bases between them. The germline CDR1 and CDR2 sequences are MGHRA and YSYEKL. The length of the CDR3 is 17 residues. The CDR3 region is CASSQDHGAGGDSPLHF. CDR3 DNA sequence: TGCGCCAGCAGCCAAGATCACGGCGCAGGAGGGGATTCACCCCTCCACTTT.

This clone was recorded only once. The J gene is TRBJ1-6, the V gene TRBV3-1 (or the pseudogene TRBV3-2), with TRBD1 matching 11 bases. J gave up 9 bases and V 1 base, and 2 bases lay outside the gene matches. The germline V gene encodes CDR1 LGHDT and CDR2 YNNKEL (reference sequence). This CDR3 contains 15 residues. The CDR3 region has the DNA TGTGCCAGCAGCCAAGCTGGGACAGGGGGTTCACCCCTCCACTTT. Protein: CASSQAGTGGSPLHF.

The genes are TRBV6-5 and TRBJ2-1; D is perhaps TRBD2 (5 bases). Trimming took off 4 bases at V and 5 bases at J, with 15 bases between the two ends. Germline CDR1 MNHEY, CDR2 SVGAGI. CDR3 length: 15 residues. The CDR3 DNA is TGTGCCAGCAGTTCCCCCGCAGGACTCAACAATGAGCAGTTCTTC. It translates to CASSSPAGLNNEQFF.

The J gene is TRBJ2-1, the V gene TRBV19; TRBD2 matches at 8 bases. The CDR3 consists of 16 residues. V shed 7 bases, J shed 6 bases, and the junction held 14 bases outside the gene matches. Germline V gene lookup returns CDR1 LNHDA and CDR2 SQIVND (reference sequence). The CDR3 nucleotides read TGTGCCAGTAACCCCGAAGGGACTAGAATCGTCAATGAGCAGTTCTTC. It codes for CASNPEGTRIVNEQFF.

V and J are TRBV19 and TRBJ1-1; TRBD1 might be the D (6 bases). The V gene's germline CDR1 is LNHDA and CDR2 SQIVND (reference sequence). The V end lost 4 bases, the J end lost 3 bases, and 24 bases lay between the germline ends. There are 18 residues in the CDR3. DNA of the CDR3: TGTGCCAGTAGTAACTCTCCCGGCCCCGGGGCAGGGGACACTGAAGCTTTCTTT. It encodes CASSNSPGPGAGDTEAFF. The whole variable domain, filled in from reference TRBV19 and TRBJ1-1, reads DGGITQSPKYLFRKEGQNVTLSCEQNLNHDAMYWYRQDPGQGLRLIYYSQIVNDFQKGDIAEGYSVSREKKESFPLTVTSAQKNPTAFYLCASSNSPGPGAGDTEAFFGQGTRLTVV.

The chain uses TRBV5-4 and TRBJ2-3; D perhaps matches TRBD1 (6 bases). CDR3 length: 15 amino acids. Germline V gene lookup returns CDR1 SGHNT and CDR2 YYREEE (reference sequence). Trimming stripped 5 bases from V and 2 bases from J, with 15 bases between. The CDR3 DNA is TGTGCCAGCAGTCGTCCGGGACAACTCACAGATACGCAGTATTTT. Amino acids: CASSRPGQLTDTQYF. The variable domain in full, completed from reference TRBV5-4 and TRBJ2-3, reads ETGVTQSPTHLIKTRGQQVTLRCSSQSGHNTVSWYQQALGQGPQFIFQYYREEENGRGNFPPRFSGLQFPNYSSELNVNALELDDSALYLCASSRPGQLTDTQYFGPGTRLTVL.

This chain links TRBV11-2 with TRBJ1-5; D call uncertain. Trimming took 0 bases from V and 3 from J, leaving 3 bases between them. The CDR3 sequence is 13 residues long. Germline V CDR1 and CDR2: SGHAT, FQNNGV. The CDR3 nucleotides read TGTGCCAGCAGCTTAGATCACAATCAGCCCCAGCATTTT. Protein: CASSLDHNQPQHF.

The V call is TRBV28, the J call TRBJ1-5; D possibly corresponds to TRBD1 (5 bases). The V gene's germline CDR1 is MDHEN and CDR2 SYDVKM. The V end lost 8 bases, the J end lost 7 bases, and 15 bases lay between the germline ends. The CDR3 has 13 amino acids. The CDR3 region is CASYDSLTQPQHF. In DNA, the CDR3 is TGTGCCAGCTACGACAGCCTCACCCAGCCCCAGCATTTT.

The chain uses TRBV10-3 and TRBJ2-6; D perhaps matches TRBD1 (8 bases). This CDR3 spans 18 amino acids. Germline CDR1 reads ENHRY; CDR2 reads SYGVKD. V was shortened by 2 bases and J by 0 bases, with 14 bases between the two germline ends. The CDR3 DNA sequence: TGTGCCATCAGTGAGCGACAGGGGAGGGGCTCTGGGGCCAACGTCCTGACTTTC. It encodes CAISERQGRGSGANVLTF.

This clone was detected a few times. V usage is TRBV24-1 and J usage is TRBJ1-5; D remains unclear. From germline, CDR1 is KGHDR and CDR2 SFDVKD. The CDR3 covers 13 residues. The V end was cut by 3 bases, the J end by 7 bases, with 9 bases between. The CDR3 spells CATSDGLWQPQHF. DNA for the CDR3: TGTGCCACCAGTGATGGCCTTTGGCAGCCCCAGCATTTT.

The CDR3 DNA is TGTGCCAGCAGCTTTGGCCTGTCCACAGATACGCAGTATTTT. Translation: CASSFGLSTDTQYF. The chain is built from TRBV7-8 and TRBJ2-3; no reliable D call. The CDR3 loop spans 14 amino acids. CDR1 and CDR2 (germline): SGHVS, FQNEAQ. V lost 3 bases to trimming and J lost 2 bases, with 9 bases between them.

This clone was seen once. The V call is TRBV6-5, the J call TRBJ2-1; D ambiguous. This CDR3 has 11 amino acids. V lost 4 bases to trimming and J lost 13 bases, with 11 bases between them. Germline V gives CDR1 MNHEY, CDR2 SVGAGI. This chain's CDR3 is CASSSPSLQFF. The CDR3, as DNA: TGTGCCAGCAGTTCTCCTTCCCTCCAGTTCTTC.

This clone occurred once. The chain couples TRBV10-3 to TRBJ2-1, with D perhaps matching TRBD1 (5 bases). This CDR3 comprises 13 residues. V lost 4 bases and J lost 7, with 11 bases in between. Germline V gives CDR1 ENHRY, CDR2 SYGVKD. The CDR3 loop is CAISADKRNEQFF. The CDR3 coding sequence is TGTGCCATCAGTGCGGACAAACGGAATGAGCAGTTCTTC.

V gene TRBV27 combines with J gene TRBJ2-1, with TRBD2 matching 16 bases. The junction had 0 bases not matched to a gene; V was cut back by 3 bases and J by 7 bases. There are 15 residues in the CDR3. Germline V gene data show CDR1 as MNHEY and CDR2 as SMNVEV (reference sequence). In nucleotides, the CDR3 is TGTGCCAGCAGTTTGGGACTAGCGGGAGGGAATGAGCAGTTCTTC. Translating it yields CASSLGLAGGNEQFF.

Notes on this clone: An end of the junction does not agree with germline; a read error may underlie this. This chain uses TRBV7-2 with TRBJ1-2; D unclear. The CDR3 runs to 11 residues. Germline-derived CDR1 and CDR2 are SGHTA and FQGNSA. The CDR3: CASSLMGAPSF. The CDR3 coding sequence is TGTGCCAGCAGCTTAATGGGCGCGCCTTCCTTC.

The J gene is TRBJ2-3, the V gene TRBV27, with 7 positions matching TRBD2. Trimming removed 8 bases from V and 3 bases from J; junction bases left unmatched: 8. This CDR3 region has 14 residues. Germline assignment: CDR1 MNHEY and CDR2 SMNVEV (reference sequence). The CDR3 sequence is CASQAGGSTDTQYF. CDR3 DNA sequence: TGTGCCAGCCAAGCGGGCGGGAGTACAGATACGCAGTATTTT.

The chain employs TRBV18 and TRBJ1-1; 12 positions agree with TRBD1. Trimming cost V 5 bases and J 0 bases; bases outside gene matches: 16. The CDR3 is 20 amino acids. Looked up from germline, CDR1 is KGHSH and CDR2 is LQKENI. The CDR3 nucleotides read TGTGCCAGCTCAGAGGGACAGGGGGCCGCGAACCCCTATATGAACACTGAAGCTTTCTTT. Its translation is CASSEGQGAANPYMNTEAFF. Full variable domain (remainder filled in from reference TRBV18 and TRBJ1-1): NAGVMQNPRHLVRRRGQEARLRCSPMKGHSHVYWYRQLPEEGLKFMVYLQKENIIDESGMPKERFSAEFPKEGPSILRIQQVVRGDSAAYFCASSEGQGAANPYMNTEAFFGQGTRLTVV.

The rearrangement joins TRBV11-3 to TRBJ2-1; TRBD2 aligns across 14 bases. With V trimmed by 5 bases and J by 5 bases, 11 bases remained unmatched. CDR1 and CDR2 (germline): SGHNT, YENEEA. The CDR3 has 18 amino acids. The CDR3 DNA reads as TGTGCCAGCAGCCCTACTGGACTAGCGGGAGGACGAAACAATGAGCAGTTCTTC. Its protein is CASSPTGLAGGRNNEQFF. Looking up the rest from reference TRBV11-3 and TRBJ2-1 gives the full variable domain: EAGVVQSPRYKIIEKKQPVAFWCNPISGHNTLYWYLQNLGQGPELLIRYENEEAVDDSQLPKDRFSAERLKGVDSTLKIQPAELGDSAVYLCASSPTGLAGGRNNEQFFGPGTRLTVL.

The chain joins TRBV14 to TRBJ1-2; TRBD1 is a possible D gene (5 bases). V lost 4 bases, J lost 0 bases, and 6 bases lay in between. The length of the CDR3 is 13 residues. In germline, CDR1 is SGHDN, CDR2 FVKESK. The CDR3 nucleotides read TGTGCCAGCAGCCCGACAGCTAACTATGGCTACACCTTC. Translation: CASSPTANYGYTF.

The CDR3: CASSFGTGGTDTQYF. CDR3 nucleotide sequence: TGTGCCAGCAGTTTCGGGACAGGGGGAACAGATACGCAGTATTTT. The V and J genes are TRBV2 and TRBJ2-3, with TRBD1 matching 11 bases. The V gene end was trimmed by 5 bases and the J gene end by 3 bases; junction bases not matched to a gene: 4. Germline V gene lookup returns CDR1 SNHLY and CDR2 FYNNEI. This CDR3 comprises 15 residues.

A word on this clone: Other DNA sequences from this sample encode an identical CDR3 as well. CDR3 loop: CASSLGAGLNTEAFF. Written as DNA, the CDR3 is TGCGCCAGCAGCTTGGGTGCAGGTTTGAACACTGAAGCTTTCTTT. J is TRBJ1-1 and V is TRBV5-1, with unresolved D. The CDR3 loop spans 15 amino acids. Per germline, CDR1 SGHRS and CDR2 YFSETQ. The V end was cut by 0 bases, the J end by 0 bases, with 9 bases between.